One sample yielded the 25 T cell receptor beta chains listed below, sequenced in a study of blood T cell repertoires in COVID-19. Method: immunoSEQ multiplex PCR; TCRdb's copy keeps in-frame clones and lacks some. The top ten clones hold about 1.4% of a sample with roughly 70,000 clones, more than 70% of them seen once. The sequenced material came from peripheral blood. The receptor source for this set is a human donor in a cohort sampled during active COVID-19.

This chain joins TRBV2 and TRBJ1-2; possible D gene TRBD1, 6 bases. The CDR3 length is 18 residues. CDR1 is SNHLY, CDR2 FYNNEI, per germline. V lost 4 bases and J 2 bases, leaving 23 bases between the germline ends. CDR3 coding DNA: TGTGCCAGCAGTGGAACCGGGCAGGGGCAGTTAACCAACTATGGCTACACCTTC. It translates to CASSGTGQGQLTNYGYTF.

In its sample, this clone was seen once. The gene calls are TRBV10-3 and TRBJ2-1, with 8 bases aligning to TRBD1. The germline V gene encodes CDR1 ENHRY and CDR2 SYGVKD. Trimming took 9 bases from V and 8 from J; bases not matched to a gene: 18. CDR3 length: 16 amino acids. CDR3 sequence reads: CAIGSTDREPRDEQFF. The CDR3 region has the DNA TGTGCCATTGGGTCAACGGACAGGGAGCCGAGGGATGAGCAGTTCTTC.

The J gene is TRBJ2-1, the V gene TRBV2; perhaps TRBD1 as D (6 bases). Germline CDR1 is SNHLY and CDR2 is FYNNEI. Trimming cost V 6 bases and J 12 bases, with 18 bases left between them. The CDR3 covers 13 residues. CDR3 loop: CASSPNYRQAQFF. The CDR3, as DNA: TGTGCCAGCAGCCCAAACTACAGACAGGCGCAGTTCTTC. The whole variable domain, remainder taken from reference TRBV2 and TRBJ2-1, is EPEVTQTPSHQVTQMGQEVILRCVPISNHLYFYWYRQILGQKVEFLVSFYNNEISEKSEIFDDQFSVERPDGSNFTLKIRSTKLEDSAMYFCASSPNYRQAQFFGPGTRLTVL.

The chain joins TRBV24-1 to TRBJ1-1, with D unclear. This CDR3 comprises 15 residues. The V gene lost 3 bases and the J gene lost 4 bases, with 14 bases spanning the gap. Germline assignment: CDR1 KGHDR and CDR2 SFDVKD. This chain's CDR3 is CATSDGSAGSTEAFF. CDR3 in DNA: TGTGCCACCAGTGATGGTAGCGCGGGGTCCACTGAAGCTTTCTTT.

The V gene is TRBV11-2, the J gene TRBJ2-1, with 12 bases fitting TRBD2. Germline CDR1 SGHAT, CDR2 FQNNGV. After removal of 5 bases from V and 2 bases from J, the junction contained 4 bases not matched to a gene. The length of the CDR3 is 16 residues. This CDR3 reads CASSDRTSGAYNEQFF. The CDR3 bases are TGTGCCAGCAGCGACAGGACTAGCGGGGCCTACAATGAGCAGTTCTTC.

The rearrangement uses TRBV19 and TRBJ2-2; a weak D match, TRBD1 (5 bases). With 5 bases removed from V and 5 bases from J, the gap between germline ends came to 12 bases. This CDR3 is built from 14 residues. CDR1 and CDR2 from the germline V gene are LNHDA and SQIVND (reference sequence). This CDR3 reads CASSHRQSTGELFF. CDR3 DNA: TGTGCCAGTAGTCATCGACAGTCTACCGGGGAGCTGTTTTTT.

The chain combines TRBV5-1 with TRBJ1-1, with a weak D call TRBD1 (6 bases). V lost 1 base and J lost 1, with 8 bases in between. The germline V gene encodes CDR1 SGHRS and CDR2 YFSETQ. The CDR3 contains 14 residues. CDR3 DNA: TGCGCCAGCAGCTTGTGGACAGCGAACACTGAAGCTTTCTTT. It is translated as CASSLWTANTEAFF.

A word on this clone: The sample has other DNA sequences that encode this CDR3 too. This sequence joins TRBV11-2 and TRBJ1-2, with D possibly matching TRBD1 (6 bases). This CDR3 has 15 residues. Germline V lookup: CDR1 SGHAT, CDR2 FQNNGV. The V end was cut by 1 base, the J end by 7 bases, with 16 bases between. CDR3 sequence: CASSLGERGAGGYTF. In DNA form, the CDR3 reads TGTGCCAGCAGCTTAGGCGAACGGGGGGCGGGTGGCTACACCTTC.

The chain couples TRBV7-2 to TRBJ2-3; possibly TRBD1 for D (5 bases). The CDR3 has 14 residues. V was clipped by 2 bases and J by 8 bases, with 14 bases between them. The germline CDR1 and CDR2 sequences are SGHTA and FQGNSA. CDR3 sequence reads: CASSLSQGSATQYF. The CDR3 nucleotides are TGTGCCAGCAGCTTATCCCAGGGTTCGGCTACGCAGTATTTT.

The chain is built from TRBV19 and TRBJ1-5, with D perhaps TRBD1 (5 bases). Trimming took 5 bases from V and 2 from J, leaving 13 bases between them. The V gene's germline CDR1 is LNHDA and CDR2 SQIVND (reference sequence). The CDR3 contains 15 residues. The CDR3 loop is CASSFQGTGNQPQHF. The DNA of the CDR3 is TGTGCCAGTAGTTTCCAGGGCACTGGCAATCAGCCCCAGCATTTT.

V is TRBV6-4 and J is TRBJ2-7; D is ambiguous. The V and J ends lost 7 bases and 8 bases respectively, with 12 bases between them. CDR1 and CDR2 from the germline V gene are MRHNA and SNTAGT. The CDR3 contains 11 residues. The CDR3 nucleotides read TGTGCCAGCAATGTCCGAGCCCAGCAGTACGTC. It yields the protein CASNVRAQQYV.

This clone was counted only a few times. The V gene is TRBV10-1, the J gene TRBJ1-2; TRBD1 matches 8 bases. V shed 2 bases, J shed 0 bases, and the junction held 2 bases outside the gene matches. The CDR3 is made up of 15 amino acids. CDR1 and CDR2 (germline): WNHNN, SYGVQD (reference sequence). This CDR3 is CASSEGQGANYGYTF. The CDR3 DNA follows: TGCGCCAGCAGTGAGGGACAGGGAGCTAACTATGGCTACACCTTC.

The J gene is TRBJ2-1, the V gene TRBV3-1 (or the pseudogene TRBV3-2); D might be TRBD1 (6 bases). Germline V gene lookup returns CDR1 LGHDT and CDR2 YNNKEL (reference sequence). The CDR3 runs to 11 residues. Trimming shortened V by 7 bases and J by 15 bases, and 16 bases separated the two germline ends. The DNA for the CDR3 is TGTGCCAGCATGGAAGAGGGGGTTATGTTCTTC. Its protein product is CASMEEGVMFF.

V and J are TRBV5-1 and TRBJ2-3; 7 bases agree with TRBD1. Germline V lookup: CDR1 SGHRS, CDR2 YFSETQ. V lost 0 bases to trimming and J lost 4 bases; unmatched junction nucleotides: 5. This CDR3 has 15 amino acids. In nucleotides, the CDR3 is TGCGCCAGCAGCTTGGCCGGGACAGATGCAGATACGCAGTATTTT. It is translated as CASSLAGTDADTQYF.

The chain carries TRBV9 and TRBJ2-1; D perhaps matches TRBD1 (6 bases). This CDR3 is built from 15 residues. Germline V gene data show CDR1 as SGDLS and CDR2 as YYNGEE. Trimming stripped 3 bases from V and 5 bases from J, with 15 bases between. The CDR3 coding sequence is TGTGCCAGCAGCGGGGATCTGAAGGGGGACAATGAGCAGTTCTTC. Its translation: CASSGDLKGDNEQFF.

The V call is TRBV19, the J call TRBJ1-6; a weak D match, TRBD1 (5 bases). The CDR3 is 12 residues long. V was pared by 4 bases and J by 10 bases, with 8 bases between. Germline lookup yields CDR1 LNHDA and CDR2 SQIVND (reference sequence). The CDR3 nucleotides read TGTGCCAGTAGTACAGGGAACTCACCCCTCCACTTT. Protein sequence: CASSTGNSPLHF. Full variable domain (rest looked up from reference TRBV19 and TRBJ1-6): DGGITQSPKYLFRKEGQNVTLSCEQNLNHDAMYWYRQDPGQGLRLIYYSQIVNDFQKGDIAEGYSVSREKKESFPLTVTSAQKNPTAFYLCASSTGNSPLHFGNGTRLTVT.

The V call is TRBV30, the J call TRBJ2-5, with 8 nucleotides matching TRBD1. V shed 7 bases and J 5 bases; nucleotides not matched to a gene: 6. This CDR3 is 12 amino acids long. Germline V gives CDR1 GTSNPN, CDR2 SVGIG (reference sequence). CDR3: CAFDRGRETQYF. The CDR3 DNA reads as TGTGCCTTCGACAGGGGTAGGGAGACCCAGTACTTC.

The chain combines TRBV5-1 with TRBJ2-7, with 7 bases lining up with TRBD2. Germline V lookup: CDR1 SGHRS, CDR2 YFSETQ. The CDR3 sequence is 14 residues long. Trimming removed 3 bases from V and 1 base from J; junction bases left unmatched: 4. The CDR3 spells CASSSGGGSYEQYF. CDR3 nucleotide sequence: TGCGCCAGCAGCTCTGGCGGGGGATCCTACGAGCAGTACTTC.

The chain is built from TRBV5-5 and TRBJ2-7; 9 bases are a match to TRBD1. This CDR3 spans 12 amino acids. Germline loops: CDR1 SGHKS, CDR2 YYEKEE (reference sequence). J gave up 5 bases and V 4 bases, and 1 base lay outside the gene matches. The DNA of the CDR3 is TGTGCCAGCAGCCGGACAGGGGACGAGCAGTACTTC. Translation gives CASSRTGDEQYF. Combining the CDR3 with reference TRBV5-5 and TRBJ2-7 gives the whole variable domain DAGVTQSPTHLIKTRGQQVTLRCSPISGHKSVSWYQQVLGQGPQFIFQYYEKEERGRGNFPDRFSARQFPNYSSELNVNALLLGDSALYLCASSRTGDEQYFGPGTRLTVT.

This clone was recorded once. The CDR3 protein is CASSVVSGSLGNEQFF. CDR3 DNA sequence: TGTGCCAGCAGCGTAGTATCCGGGAGCTTAGGCAATGAGCAGTTCTTC. This rearrangement joins TRBV9 to TRBJ2-1, with D perhaps matching TRBD2 (6 bases). V gave up 0 bases and J gave up 6 bases, with 16 bases separating them. The CDR3 is 16 amino acids. Germline CDR1 SGDLS, CDR2 YYNGEE.

V is TRBV9 and J is TRBJ1-3, with D uncertain. CDR1 is SGDLS and CDR2 is YYNGEE in the germline V gene. V lost 4 bases to trimming and J lost 2 bases, with 16 bases between them. This CDR3 has 16 residues. The CDR3 protein is CASSPLPWETGNTIYF. DNA for the CDR3: TGTGCCAGCAGCCCCCTCCCATGGGAGACTGGAAACACCATATATTTT.

The V call is TRBV9, the J call TRBJ1-6, with D perhaps TRBD1 (5 bases). CDR3 size: 13 residues. CDR1 and CDR2 (germline): SGDLS, YYNGEE. V gave up 0 bases and J gave up 10 bases, with 8 bases separating them. CDR3 loop: CASSVGWGSPLHF. As DNA, the CDR3 is TGTGCCAGCAGCGTAGGATGGGGCTCACCCCTCCACTTT. Variable domain in full (rest from reference TRBV9 and TRBJ1-6): DSGVTQTPKHLITATGQRVTLRCSPRSGDLSVYWYQQSLDQGLQFLIQYYNGEERAKGNILERFSAQQFPDLHSELNLSSLELGDSALYFCASSVGWGSPLHFGNGTRLTVT.

The chain has TRBV7-9 and TRBJ1-2, with TRBD1 as a possible D gene (5 bases). The CDR3 has 16 residues. V was pared by 1 base and J by 1 base, with 13 bases between. Germline values: CDR1 SEHNR, CDR2 FQNEAQ (reference sequence). The CDR3: CASSLDRQWGNYGYTF. The CDR3 nucleotides are TGTGCCAGCAGCTTAGACCGACAGTGGGGTAACTATGGCTACACCTTC.

The chain has TRBV5-4 and TRBJ2-1; TRBD1 is a possible D gene (6 bases). CDR3 length equals 16 residues. In germline, CDR1 is SGHNT, CDR2 YYREEE (reference sequence). Between the trimmed V and J ends, which lost 0 bases and 8 bases, there was a span of 18 bases. The CDR3 region is CASSLEGTQPRDEQFF. Here the CDR3 DNA reads TGTGCCAGCAGCTTGGAAGGGACACAACCTCGGGATGAGCAGTTCTTC.

CDR3 nucleotide sequence: TGTGCCAGCAGCCCCCGGGACAGGGGCACAGATACGCAGTATTTT. This gives the protein CASSPRDRGTDTQYF. The rearrangement links TRBV3-1 (or the pseudogene TRBV3-2) to TRBJ2-3, with TRBD1 matching over 9 bases. CDR1 LGHDT and CDR2 YNNKEL come from the germline V gene (reference sequence). The CDR3 extends over 15 amino acids. J gave up 1 base and V 4 bases, and 3 bases lay outside the gene matches.